These 27 T cell receptor beta chains were all obtained from the same sample, sequenced in a study of blood T cell repertoires in COVID-19. Sequencing used immunoSEQ multiplex PCR; TCRdb keeps in-frame clones, though not all of them. The data show 310,000 or so clones, around nine tenths seen once. The specimen sequenced was PBMCs or T cells enriched from blood (not recorded which). The receptor set was obtained from a woman in her thirties or forties who had recovered from COVID-19.

The chain recombines TRBV7-3 with TRBJ2-3; D possibly corresponds to TRBD2 (5 bases). The V end lost 2 bases, the J end lost 3 bases, and 6 bases lay between the germline ends. Germline loops: CDR1 SGHTA, CDR2 FQGTGA. The CDR3 consists of 13 residues. Here the CDR3 reads CASSLPGTDTQYF. CDR3 nucleotide sequence: TGTGCCAGCAGCTTACCGGGGACAGATACGCAGTATTTT.

V usage is TRBV5-1 and J usage is TRBJ2-2, with D possibly TRBD2 on 6 matching bases. V was cut by 4 bases and J by 5 bases, with 15 bases left in between. The CDR3 sequence is 15 residues long. Germline loops: CDR1 SGHRS, CDR2 YFSETQ. CDR3 nucleotide sequence: TGCGCCAGCAGCGCAAGGGGCGGAGGGACCGGGGAGCTGTTTTTT. Protein sequence: CASSARGGGTGELFF.

The gene calls are TRBV28 and TRBJ2-7; TRBD1 matches at 10 bases. CDR1 MDHEN and CDR2 SYDVKM come from the germline V gene. This CDR3 is 15 amino acids long. The V segment lost 5 bases and the J segment 4 bases; nucleotides outside the gene matches: 8. The CDR3 protein is CASSPPGQGLYEQYF. The CDR3 DNA is TGTGCCAGCAGTCCTCCGGGACAGGGGCTATACGAGCAGTACTTC.

V usage is TRBV7-3 and J usage is TRBJ2-3; 15 nucleotides align to TRBD2. V was clipped by 4 bases and J by 3 bases; unmatched bases: 11. The CDR3 has 19 amino acids. The germline V gene encodes CDR1 SGHTA and CDR2 FQGTGA. Written as DNA, the CDR3 is TGTGCCAGCAGCTCCGGACTAGCGGGAGGGCCATTGGTGACAGATACGCAGTATTTT. This gives the protein CASSSGLAGGPLVTDTQYF.

As for this clone: Other nucleotide sequences in the sample specify the same CDR3. J is TRBJ1-3 and V is TRBV4-3, with D uncertain. Germline-derived CDR1 and CDR2 are LGHNA and YSLEER. Trimming left V 4 bases short and J 0 bases short, with 7 bases between. This CDR3 is built from 14 residues. CDR3 DNA sequence: TGCGCCAGCAGCCGAACGGGCTCTGGAAACACCATATATTTT. It is translated as CASSRTGSGNTIYF.

This rearrangement joins TRBV18 to TRBJ1-2; D is undetermined. The V and J ends lost 3 bases and 4 bases respectively, with 12 bases between them. Germline CDR1 reads KGHSH; CDR2 reads LQKENI. The CDR3 has 14 residues. Here the CDR3 DNA reads TGTGCCAGCTCACCGGCTCGGGATACCTATGGCTACACCTTC. Amino acids: CASSPARDTYGYTF.

The V call is TRBV28, the J call TRBJ2-5; no clear D gene. CDR1 is MDHEN and CDR2 is SYDVKM in the germline V gene. Trimming removed 5 bases at V and 1 base at J, with 8 bases between. The CDR3 contains 13 residues. The CDR3 nucleotides read TGTGCCAGCAGTCGCGGCTTCCAAGAGACCCAGTACTTC. Its protein product is CASSRGFQETQYF.

The V and J genes are TRBV7-9 and TRBJ2-3, with 8 positions matching TRBD1. The germline CDR1 and CDR2 sequences are SEHNR and FQNEAQ (reference sequence). This CDR3 contains 15 residues. The J segment lost 0 bases and the V segment lost 3 bases, leaving 2 bases of the junction unmatched. The CDR3 DNA is TGTGCCAGCAGCTTGACAGGGGTCAGCACAGATACGCAGTATTTT. Its protein is CASSLTGVSTDTQYF.

The DNA for the CDR3 is TGTGCCAGCAGCCAAGATAGGGGGACAGGGGTTTCCTCTGGAAACACCATATATTTT. This gives the protein CASSQDRGTGVSSGNTIYF. The rearrangement uses TRBV4-2 and TRBJ1-3; 10 nucleotides line up with TRBD1. This CDR3 is 19 amino acids long. V shed 0 bases, J shed 0 bases, and the junction held 8 bases outside the gene matches. Germline-derived CDR1 and CDR2 are LGHNA and YNFKEQ.

This clone was counted only a few times. The gene calls are TRBV5-4 and TRBJ1-2; 8 positions match TRBD1. Germline V gives CDR1 SGHNT, CDR2 YYREEE (reference sequence). This CDR3 spans 13 amino acids. V dropped 4 bases and J dropped 4; count of bases not matched to a gene: 3. The CDR3 is CASSPGQAYGYTF. The CDR3 DNA sequence: TGTGCCAGCAGCCCGGGACAGGCCTATGGCTACACCTTC.

The chain links TRBV6-5 to TRBJ1-1, with no clear D. Per germline, CDR1 MNHEY and CDR2 SVGAGI. This CDR3 has 16 amino acids. Trimming pared 0 bases from V and 4 bases from J, leaving 15 bases between. Here the CDR3 reads CASSYSFGQRGTEAFF. The CDR3 coding sequence is TGTGCCAGCAGTTACTCCTTTGGTCAGCGGGGCACTGAAGCTTTCTTT.

The count of this clone is one. This chain links TRBV27 with TRBJ2-5, with 7 bases aligning to TRBD2. The V and J ends lost 2 bases and 2 bases, in that order; junction bases with no gene match: 8. The CDR3 contains 16 residues. Germline V gene data show CDR1 as MNHEY and CDR2 as SMNVEV (reference sequence). The CDR3 DNA follows: TGTGCCAGCAGTTTAATGGTGGGAGGGAGGCAAGAGACCCAGTACTTC. Protein sequence: CASSLMVGGRQETQYF.

The J gene is TRBJ1-1, the V gene TRBV2; 10 nucleotides line up with TRBD1. Per germline, CDR1 SNHLY and CDR2 FYNNEI. The CDR3 spans 13 residues. J lost 4 bases, V lost 10 bases, and 6 bases had no gene match. In DNA, the CDR3 is TGTGCCAAGAGACAGGGGGCGGGCACTGAAGCTTTCTTT. Protein: CAKRQGAGTEAFF.

The chain employs TRBV6-1 and TRBJ1-5; tentative D call: TRBD1 (6 bases). The germline CDR1 and CDR2 sequences are MNHNS and SASEGT. This CDR3 is built from 16 residues. Trimming removed 4 bases from V and 2 bases from J, with 15 bases in between. CDR3 in amino acids: CASSAQGILGNQPQHF. The CDR3, as DNA: TGTGCCAGCAGTGCACAGGGTATCCTGGGCAATCAGCCCCAGCATTTT.

This clone was seen a few times. The V gene is TRBV5-8, the J gene TRBJ2-5; D not resolved. Between the trimmed V and J ends, which lost 0 bases and 2 bases, there was a span of 5 bases. This CDR3 comprises 13 residues. The germline gives CDR1 SGHTS, CDR2 YDEGEE. The CDR3 region is CASSLGIQETQYF. CDR3 coding DNA: TGTGCCAGCAGCTTGGGTATACAAGAGACCCAGTACTTC.

The chain has TRBV6-5 and TRBJ1-6, with D possibly matching TRBD1 (5 bases). V lost 2 bases, J lost 5 bases, and 7 bases lay in between. The germline CDR1 and CDR2 sequences are MNHEY and SVGAGI. The CDR3 is 14 amino acids. CDR3 sequence reads: CASSYVQDNSPLHF. The CDR3, as DNA: TGTGCCAGCAGTTACGTACAGGATAATTCACCCCTCCACTTT.

This chain connects TRBV25-1 to TRBJ2-5; possibly TRBD2 for D (6 bases). The CDR3 has 14 amino acids. V lost 3 bases to trimming and J lost 5 bases, with 13 bases between them. The germline V gene has CDR1 MGHDK and CDR2 SYGVNS. The CDR3 coding sequence is TGTGCCAGCAGTGATGGAGGGAGCTTGGAGACCCAGTACTTC. It yields the protein CASSDGGSLETQYF.

The chain joins TRBV11-2 to TRBJ2-2; the D gene is possibly TRBD1 (5 bases). Between the trimmed V and J ends, which lost 5 bases and 4 bases, there was a span of 14 bases. The CDR3 consists of 15 residues. From germline, CDR1 is SGHAT and CDR2 FQNNGV. Here the CDR3 DNA reads TGTGCCAGCAGCCAAGGGGAAGTGGGCACCGGGGAGCTGTTTTTT. Translated: CASSQGEVGTGELFF.

The chain links TRBV4-1 to TRBJ2-3, with 8 bases aligning to TRBD2. The CDR3 is 21 amino acids. V lost 3 bases to trimming and J lost 4 bases; unmatched junction nucleotides: 24. Germline loops: CDR1 MGHRA, CDR2 YSYEKL. DNA of the CDR3: TGCGCCAGCAGCCACCTCTCCGCCGGGACTAGAAAGGGGGGGCGCCCAGATACGCAGTATTTT. It specifies CASSHLSAGTRKGGRPDTQYF.

The genes are TRBV10-1 and TRBJ2-2, with TRBD2 matching over 9 bases. CDR1 and CDR2 (germline): WNHNN, SYGVQD (reference sequence). V was clipped by 11 bases and J by 5 bases; unmatched bases: 15. The CDR3 contains 16 residues. CDR3 loop: CAGRGAGGPRTGELFF. The CDR3 DNA follows: TGCGCCGGCCGGGGGGCGGGAGGGCCGCGGACCGGGGAGCTGTTTTTT.

This chain joins TRBV12-3 or TRBV12-4 and TRBJ1-5; TRBD1 might be the D (5 bases). V shed 4 bases and J shed 7 bases, with 11 bases lying between them. The CDR3 sequence is 13 residues long. In nucleotides, the CDR3 is TGTGCCAGCAGTTCCGCGGGGCACCAGCCCCAGCATTTT. Its protein product is CASSSAGHQPQHF.

This chain uses TRBV27 with TRBJ2-3, with D perhaps matching TRBD2 (5 bases). This CDR3 region has 14 residues. Trimming took off 6 bases at V and 6 bases at J, with 16 bases between the two ends. The germline CDR1 and CDR2 sequences are MNHEY and SMNVEV (reference sequence). The CDR3 loop is CASRLGGAADTQYF. The CDR3 DNA is TGTGCCAGCAGACTAGGTGGTGCCGCCGATACGCAGTATTTT.

This clone was observed a few times. The chain recombines TRBV4-2 with TRBJ2-3, with D possibly TRBD2 on 6 matching bases. This CDR3 is built from 14 residues. V was trimmed by 1 base and J by 2 bases, leaving 7 bases between them. CDR1 and CDR2 from the germline V gene are LGHNA and YNFKEQ. CDR3 region: CASSQGLVTDTQYF. In nucleotides, the CDR3 is TGTGCCAGCAGCCAAGGACTAGTCACAGATACGCAGTATTTT.

This rearrangement joins TRBV29-1 to TRBJ2-1; 7 bases are shared with TRBD2. The germline CDR1 and CDR2 sequences are SQVTM and ANQGSEA. V shed 2 bases and J 9 bases; nucleotides not matched to a gene: 10. The length of the CDR3 is 14 residues. CDR3 DNA sequence: TGCAGCGTTGAATTTGCGGGAGAGTGGAGTGAGCAGTTCTTC. It codes for CSVEFAGEWSEQFF.

The V and J genes are TRBV7-2 and TRBJ2-3; D gene uncertain. The ends were cut back, 0 bases at V and 2 bases at J, with 12 bases in the middle. Germline V gene sequence: CDR1 SGHTA, CDR2 FQGNSA. The CDR3 totals 16 residues. The CDR3 spells CASSLATPQVTDTQYF. The CDR3 DNA sequence: TGTGCCAGCAGCTTAGCGACACCACAAGTCACAGATACGCAGTATTTT.

The genes are TRBV19 and TRBJ1-2; TRBD1 is a possible D gene (5 bases). CDR3 length: 13 residues. V shed 4 bases and J shed 1 base, with 7 bases lying between them. Germline V lookup: CDR1 LNHDA, CDR2 SQIVND (reference sequence). The CDR3 sequence: CASSRQINYGYTF. DNA for the CDR3: TGTGCCAGTAGTAGACAGATTAACTATGGCTACACCTTC.

The chain is built from TRBV5-1 and TRBJ1-1; TRBD1 matches at 9 bases. Germline assignment: CDR1 SGHRS and CDR2 YFSETQ. V was clipped by 4 bases and J by 9 bases; unmatched bases: 13. This CDR3 has 15 residues. CDR3 nucleotides: TGCGCCAGCAGCGATCGACAGGGGGATCTGACTAAAGCTTTCTTT. Protein sequence: CASSDRQGDLTKAFF.